This TCR beta chain derives from a study of cytomegalovirus exposure and HLA in healthy donors. Overall study findings and caveats: Links to common viral pathogens appeared, in a later analysis, for several of the most significant clusters. In a later analysis, a genetic analysis reported fewer productive-TCR N-insertions in an Asian-associated ancestry cluster than the cohort average. Most of the CMV-associated TCR beta chains (in a later analysis) appeared to be HLA-restricted.

Points on this clone: The antigen is undetermined.

V was pared by 6 bases and J by 0 bases, with 15 bases between. The germline gives CDR1 LNHNV, CDR2 YYDKDF (reference sequence). CDR3 size: 16 residues. PCR involved 60 Vbeta and 13 Jbeta primers. This table comes from immunoSEQ multiplex PCR, and its TCRdb copy is limited to in-frame clones, with some not included. The data contain approximately 160,000 clones, roughly 85% of them singletons. The receptor was derived from a man between 18 and 35 years old in good health and CMV-seropositive. Material for sequencing was PBMCs. The rearrangement joins TRBV15 to TRBJ1-3; no firm D call. The CDR3 loop is CATRHPGRSSGNTIYF. The CDR3 nucleotides are TGTGCCACCAGACACCCGGGTCGGAGCTCTGGAAACACCATATATTTT.